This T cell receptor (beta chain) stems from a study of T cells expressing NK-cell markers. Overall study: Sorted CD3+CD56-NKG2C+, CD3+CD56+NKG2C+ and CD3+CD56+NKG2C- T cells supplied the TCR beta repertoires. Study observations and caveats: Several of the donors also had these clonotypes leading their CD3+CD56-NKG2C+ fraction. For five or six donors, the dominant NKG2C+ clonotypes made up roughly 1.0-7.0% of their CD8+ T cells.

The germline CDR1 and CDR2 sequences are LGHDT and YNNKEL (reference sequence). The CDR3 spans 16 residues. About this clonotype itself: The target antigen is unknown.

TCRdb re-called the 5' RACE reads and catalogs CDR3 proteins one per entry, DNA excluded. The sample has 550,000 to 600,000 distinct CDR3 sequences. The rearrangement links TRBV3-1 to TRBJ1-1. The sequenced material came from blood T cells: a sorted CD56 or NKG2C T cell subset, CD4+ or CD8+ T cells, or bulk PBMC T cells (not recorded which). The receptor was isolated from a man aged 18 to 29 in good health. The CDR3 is CASSPKRTDPNTEAFF.